The rows below give T cell receptor beta chains drawn from one sample of a study of graft-versus-host responses after intestinal transplantation. Their target antigens are unknown. Here immunoSEQ multiplex PCR was the method, and the copy in TCRdb shows in-frame clones only, minus some. The data hold tens of thousands of clones, with approximately 88% observed a single time. The material was unstimulated CD8+ T cells sorted from spleen or lymph node cells, obtained before intestinal transplant. Receptors originate from a human donor who received an intestinal transplant. Each CDR3 is given with its conserved first and last residue.

v_call cdr3_aa
TRBV5-1 CASSTGLAGVTDTQYF
TRBV6-1 CASSDGLVYEQYF
TRBV7-9 CASSSDRGTEAFF
TRBV5-6 CASSFDRSYEQYF
TRBV6-6 CASLKSGGETQYF
TRBV7-2 CASSLLEGVWYEQYF
TRBV4-2 CASSPNEREFIGELFF
TRBV15 CATSSGETVWETQYF
TRBV5-6 CASSTTGGRAEAFF
TRBV7-8 CASSLFGRDNQPQHF
TRBV7-9 CASSLQGYEQYF